These T cell receptor beta chains were read from a single sample in a study of PD-1 blockade in classical Hodgkin lymphoma. TCRdb keeps only in-frame clones here, not all; method: immunoSEQ multiplex PCR. The table has about 66,000 clones, 71% seen once. The sample consisted of peripheral blood mononuclear cells (PBMCs), taken before the second cycle of nivolumab. Receptors originate from a human donor with classical Hodgkin lymphoma. The CDR3 runs from the conserved cysteine through the conserved F or W. The order of the fields is V gene, J gene, D gene, clone size, CDR3 DNA, CDR3 protein. A D gene is named only where the DNA matches it firmly. Clone size is given for some rows only: seen once, a few or many times, or a class if the clone is expanded.

TRBV27	TRBJ2-7	-	once	TGTGCCAGCAGGCCCACATTCGAACTGGAGCAGTACTTC	CASRPTFELEQYF
TRBV5-4	TRBJ1-1	TRBD1	-	TGTGCCAGCAGCGTGACAGGGGGGGACACTGAAGCTTTCTTT	CASSVTGGDTEAFF
TRBV7-7	TRBJ1-4	-	-	TGTGCCAGCAGCGCGTTGACGGGGGAGGATGAAAAACTGTTTTTT	CASSALTGEDEKLFF
TRBV7-9	TRBJ2-3	-	-	TGTGCCAGCAGTTCGACTGACGGGTACAGGGATACGCAGTATTTT	CASSSTDGYRDTQYF
TRBV7-6	TRBJ1-4	-	-	TGTGCCAGCAGCTTAGGGGCAGGGTCAGGTGAAAAACTGTTTTTT	CASSLGAGSGEKLFF
TRBV7-9	TRBJ1-4	-	-	TGTGCCAGCAGTCCCCAGCGGGGTGAATCCCAAGGAAAACTGTTTTTT	CASSPQRGESQGKLFF
TRBV14	TRBJ2-7	TRBD1	-	TGTGCCAGCAGCCTTTTGGACAGGAGAGGGGGCGAGCAGTACTTC	CASSLLDRRGGEQYF
TRBV18	TRBJ1-2	-	once	TGTGCCAGCTCATGGCTCCGGGACGGTTCTAACTATGGCTACACCTTC	CASSWLRDGSNYGYTF
TRBV11-2	TRBJ1-2	-	-	TGTGCCAGCAGCTTGGACAGACTTAACTATGGCTACACCTTC	CASSLDRLNYGYTF
TRBV5-1	TRBJ1-5	TRBD1	-	TGCGCCAGCAGCTTGGGGACAGGGAGCAATCAGCCCCAGCATTTT	CASSLGTGSNQPQHF
TRBV6-5	TRBJ1-4	-	-	TGTGCCAGCAGTTTGCGGGGGCGTGGGGAAAAACTGTTTTTT	CASSLRGRGEKLFF
TRBV18	TRBJ1-5	-	-	TGTGCCAGCTCATCAGGGGTCAATCAGCCCCAGCATTTT	CASSSGVNQPQHF
TRBV10-3	TRBJ2-7	TRBD1	-	TGTGCCATCAGTGACCTACAGGGGGTCTACGAGCAGTACTTC	CAISDLQGVYEQYF
TRBV6-1	TRBJ2-5	-	few	TGTGCCAGCAGTGAATTGGTCTACCGCGCCCAGTACTTC	CASSELVYRAQYF
TRBV21-1	TRBJ2-3	-	-	TGTGCCTATAAGCCGGTTACTAGCGGGAGTGCAGATACGCAGTATTTT	CAYKPVTSGSADTQYF
TRBV5-1	TRBJ2-2	-	few	TGCGCCAGCAGCATCCAAGGGGCGAACACCGGGGAGCTGTTTTTT	CASSIQGANTGELFF
TRBV5-4	TRBJ2-7	TRBD1	-	TGTGCCAGCAGCTTGAAGGGACAGGGTATTGGTGAGCAGTACTTC	CASSLKGQGIGEQYF
TRBV5-1	TRBJ2-7	-	few	TGCGCCAGCGGCGAAGGGCTGGGAGAGCAGTACTTC	CASGEGLGEQYF
TRBV6-6	TRBJ1-1	TRBD1	-	TGTGCCAGCAGTGTACAGGGGGCGAACACTGAAGCTTTCTTT	CASSVQGANTEAFF
TRBV27	TRBJ2-2	-	medium-sized	TGTGCCAGCAGTTTAGGATCCGGGGTCGGGGAGCTGTTTTTT	CASSLGSGVGELFF
TRBV4-1	TRBJ2-7	-	few	TGCGCCAGCAGCCAAGATCAGGGACCCTACGAGCAGTACTTC	CASSQDQGPYEQYF
TRBV19	TRBJ2-7	-	-	TGTGCCAGTAGCTCGTGGGAAGCCTACGAGCAGTACTTC	CASSSWEAYEQYF
TRBV20-1	TRBJ2-3	-	few	TGCAGTGCTAGAGCCGAAGTCAAGTATTTT	CSARAEVKYF
TRBV6-6	TRBJ1-1	TRBD1	-	TGTGCCAGCAGTTTAGACAGGGGAGATACTGAAGCTTTCTTT	CASSLDRGDTEAFF
TRBV30	TRBJ2-7	-	-	TGTGCCTGGAGCGGCGGGTCCTACGAGCAGTACTTC	CAWSGGSYEQYF
TRBV6-1	TRBJ1-2	-	-	TGTGCCAGCAGTGTGGGCCGCACTAACTATGGCTACACCTTC	CASSVGRTNYGYTF
TRBV19	TRBJ1-1	-	-	TGTGCCAGTAGCCCTTCAGGGGAGGTTGAAGCTTTCTTT	CASSPSGEVEAFF
TRBV6-5	TRBJ1-6	-	-	TGTGCCAGCAGACCTGCGGGCGTCCATTCACCCCTCCACTTT	CASRPAGVHSPLHF
TRBV29-1	TRBJ2-1	TRBD2	few	TGCAGCGCCGGGGGACTACCATACAATGAGCAGTTCTTC	CSAGGLPYNEQFF
TRBV11-2	TRBJ1-2	TRBD1	-	TGTGCCATTCAGACAGGGGGGGGTAATGGCTACACCTTC	CAIQTGGGNGYTF
TRBV12-5	TRBJ1-1	-	-	TGTGCTAGTGGGTTGAACACTGAAGCTTTCTTT	CASGLNTEAFF
TRBV4-1	TRBJ2-7	TRBD2	few	TGCGCCAGCAGCCAAAATCTGTTTGGACTAGCGGGAAGGGGCGAGCAGTACTTC	CASSQNLFGLAGRGEQYF
TRBV5-5	TRBJ1-6	-	-	TGTGCCAGCAGCTTAGGCGTTAATTCACCCCTCCACTTT	CASSLGVNSPLHF
TRBV27	TRBJ2-3	-	-	TGTGCCAGCAGTTTAAACCGGGCAGATACGCAGTATTTT	CASSLNRADTQYF
TRBV19	TRBJ2-1	-	-	TGTGCCAGTAGTATCAACAGGGTCTCCGAGCAGTTCTTC	CASSINRVSEQFF